This T cell receptor beta chain was documented in a study of T-cell memory formation after mild COVID-19. Study information: The two donors had largely donor-specific TCR clusters.

This clonotype has ten or more counts. cDNA libraries for TCR alpha and TCR beta, carrying sample barcodes and UMIs, came from 5'RACE with constant-segment primers. TCRdb re-called the 5' RACE reads with MiXCR, one entry per CDR3 protein. The data contain roughly 240,000 distinct CDR3 sequences, around 15% of them singletons. The V end lost 0 bases, the J end lost 5 bases, and 8 bases lay between the germline ends. Germline V CDR1 and CDR2: DFQATT, SNEGSKA (reference sequence). The CDR3 contains 13 residues. The clonotype comes from a man aged 18-30 years who had mild COVID-19 (a few samples of this study predate the infection). Cell type and time point are not known. This chain connects TRBV20-1 to TRBJ1-5; D unclear. The sequenced sample consisted of PBMCs or a T cell subset sorted from them (not recorded which). The CDR3 DNA sequence: TGCAGTGCTAGAGATTACCGGGATCAGCCCCAGCATTTT. It is translated as CSARDYRDQPQHF.